This is a list of T cell receptor beta chains from one sample in a study of spatial heterogeneity in lung cancer. TCRdb analysed the 5' RACE reads with MiXCR anew, one entry per CDR3 protein. The table records about 2,300 distinct CDR3 sequences, approximately 15% of them present only once. Sequenced here: normal lung tissue next to the tumor, sampled at surgery. These receptor sequences come from a male donor with early-stage non-small cell lung cancer. Each CDR3 is given with its conserved first and last residue. The order of the fields is clone size, CDR3 length, V gene, D gene, J gene, CDR3 DNA, CDR3 protein. The D gene is left open where the match is weak. Clone size is given for some rows only: seen once, a few or many times, or a class if the clone is expanded.

few	14	TRBV2	-	TRBJ1-5	TGTGCCAGCACCGGGGCATCTAGCAATCAGCCCCAGCATTTT	CASTGASSNQPQHF
-	18	TRBV28	TRBD2	TRBJ2-5	TGTGCCAGCAGTACCCCTAGCGGAGCCAGAACCATCCAAAAGACCCAGTACTTC	CASSTPSGARTIQKTQYF
medium-sized	14	TRBV9	TRBD1	TRBJ2-7	TGTGCCAGCAGCGTTGGGGACAGATACTACGAGCAGTACTTC	CASSVGDRYYEQYF
-	14	TRBV5-1	-	TRBJ2-3	TGCGCCAGCAGCTTGGCCAGGACGTCAGATACGCAGTATTTT	CASSLARTSDTQYF
many	15	TRBV20-1	TRBD2	TRBJ2-4	TGCAGTGCTATGACTAGCGGGAGTAGCAAAAACATTCAGTACTTC	CSAMTSGSSKNIQYF
-	15	TRBV28	TRBD2	TRBJ2-7	TGTGCCAGCAGTTCGGGAGGAGTCGGAAGGTACGAGCAGTACTTC	CASSSGGVGRYEQYF
medium-sized	12	TRBV28	-	TRBJ2-3	TGTGCCAGCAGCCTTGGGGCAGATACGCAGTATTTT	CASSLGADTQYF
medium-sized	12	TRBV7-8	-	TRBJ2-2	TGTGCCAGCAGCAAAATCACCGGGGAGCTGTTTTTT	CASSKITGELFF
many	12	TRBV28	TRBD1	TRBJ2-1	TGTGCCAGCACGAAAGGGACAGGTGAGCAGTTCTTC	CASTKGTGEQFF
many	12	TRBV20-1	-	TRBJ1-1	TGCAGTGCTAGAGGTGGACAGTCCGAAGCTTTCTTT	CSARGGQSEAFF
-	16	TRBV7-8	TRBD2	TRBJ2-2	TGTGCCAGCAGCCCACAACCGGGGGGGATCACCGGGGAGCTGTTTTTT	CASSPQPGGITGELFF
-	13	TRBV28	-	TRBJ2-2	TGTGCCAGCAGTTTTCAGGGAACCGGGGAGCTGTTTTTT	CASSFQGTGELFF
-	13	TRBV5-4	-	TRBJ2-7	TGTGCCAGCAGCCTTACCCTGGGCTACGAGCAGTACTTC	CASSLTLGYEQYF
medium-sized	15	TRBV27	-	TRBJ2-6	TGTGCCAGCAGTTCCCGGGGGTCTGGGGCCAACGTCCTGACTTTC	CASSSRGSGANVLTF
large	13	TRBV19	-	TRBJ2-2	TGTGCCACCTCGGACACCAACACCGGGGAGCTGTTTTTT	CATSDTNTGELFF
-	14	TRBV28	TRBD1	TRBJ2-5	TGTGCCAGCAGTAAAGGACAGGCGCAAGAGACCCAGTACTTC	CASSKGQAQETQYF
large	16	TRBV5-5	-	TRBJ2-2	TGTGCCAGCAGCCCATCTGGGAGTTGGGGGACCGGGGAGCTGTTTTTT	CASSPSGSWGTGELFF
-	14	TRBV6-5	TRBD1	TRBJ1-5	TGTGCCAGCAGTCCAGGGGGCTCTGTGGTCTCCCAGCATTTT	CASSPGGSVVSQHF
-	16	TRBV7-9	-	TRBJ2-2	TGTGCCAGCAGTTATAGAAGCATAGCGAACACCGGGGAGCTGTTTTTT	CASSYRSIANTGELFF
-	16	TRBV10-3	-	TRBJ1-6	TGTGCCATCAGCCGTCTCGGGACGGAGAATAATTCACCCCTCCACTTT	CAISRLGTENNSPLHF
medium-sized	14	TRBV12-3/TRBV12-4	-	TRBJ1-2	TGTGCCAGCAGTTCTACCGGGACTAGAATCGGCTACACCTTC	CASSSTGTRIGYTF
medium-sized	14	TRBV20-1	-	TRBJ1-1	TGCAGTGCGAAGCGACAGTGGGTGAACACTGAAGCTTTCTTT	CSAKRQWVNTEAFF
-	15	TRBV6-1	-	TRBJ1-1	TGTGCCAGCAGTGCATACGGACATACGAACACTGAAGCTTTCTTT	CASSAYGHTNTEAFF
medium-sized	16	TRBV7-9	-	TRBJ2-1	TGTGCCAGCAGCTTATACTCCTTAAGCTCCTACAATGAGCAGTTCTTC	CASSLYSLSSYNEQFF
-	16	TRBV25-1	TRBD1	TRBJ1-3	TGTGCCAGCAGCCCCTCCGGGACAGCCTCTGGAAACACCATATATTTT	CASSPSGTASGNTIYF
many	18	TRBV14	TRBD2	TRBJ2-2	TGTGCCAGCAGCCAAGATCGAAGCGGGAGAGTCCGCACCGGGGAGCTGTTTTTT	CASSQDRSGRVRTGELFF
medium-sized	17	TRBV7-2	-	TRBJ2-1	TGTGCCAGCAGCCTAGGCCCGTCGGGAGTCGGATTCGGGGAGCAGTTCTTC	CASSLGPSGVGFGEQFF
few	14	TRBV3-1	TRBD1	TRBJ2-5	TGTGCCAGCAGCCACGGGACAGGGCAAGAGACCCAGTACTTC	CASSHGTGQETQYF
medium-sized	15	TRBV4-1	-	TRBJ2-5	TGCGCCAGCAGCCAAGATGGGAGCCCCGGAGAGACCCAGTACTTC	CASSQDGSPGETQYF
-	17	TRBV6-6	TRBD1	TRBJ1-5	TGTGCCAGCAGTTCTTCCGCACAGGACAGGAGCAATCAGCCCCAGCATTTT	CASSSSAQDRSNQPQHF
large	15	TRBV12-3/TRBV12-4	-	TRBJ2-2	TGTGCCAGCACCCCCCAGGAGGTCGGGGGCGGGGAGCTGTTTTTT	CASTPQEVGGGELFF
-	14	TRBV12-3/TRBV12-4	TRBD2	TRBJ2-5	TGTGCCAGCAGTTTAGCGGGGAGGGCCGGGACCCAGTACTTC	CASSLAGRAGTQYF
-	15	TRBV6-5	TRBD2	TRBJ2-1	TGTGCCAGCAGTTTGGCTAGCGGGCCTAGCGATGAGCAGTTCTTC	CASSLASGPSDEQFF
-	14	TRBV6-2/TRBV6-3	-	TRBJ2-1	TGTGCCAGCAGCCACCGTCGCTCCTACAATGAGCAGTTCTTC	CASSHRRSYNEQFF
-	15	TRBV20-1	TRBD1	TRBJ1-2	TGCAGTGGTGGGACTGAGGACAGGATCTTAGGAGGCTACACCTTC	CSGGTEDRILGGYTF
once	12	TRBV29-1	-	TRBJ1-5	TGCAGCGTTGAGGCAGGAGGGACGGCCCAGCATTTT	CSVEAGGTAQHF
-	15	TRBV7-8	TRBD2	TRBJ2-5	TGTGCCAGAGAATTAGCGGGGGCCTCCCTCGAGACCCAGTACTTC	CARELAGASLETQYF
medium-sized	18	TRBV20-1	-	TRBJ1-2	TGCAGTGCCGACCTCCCCTTTACCAGAGGCTATGCTGGCTATGGCTACACCTTC	CSADLPFTRGYAGYGYTF
few	15	TRBV6-5	-	TRBJ2-7	TGTGCCAGCAGTAGGACCGGGACAAAGCTTGCCGAGCAGTACTTC	CASSRTGTKLAEQYF
-	13	TRBV5-1	-	TRBJ2-1	TGCGCCAGCAGCTGGGACTCCTACAATGAGCAGTTCTTC	CASSWDSYNEQFF
medium-sized	16	TRBV10-3	-	TRBJ1-5	TGTGCCATCAGTGAGCGGGGGCTGCCCGGAGATCAGCCCCAGCATTTT	CAISERGLPGDQPQHF
medium-sized	12	TRBV7-9	TRBD1	TRBJ2-7	TGTGCCAGCAGCAGGGAACAGGGGACCAAGTACTTC	CASSREQGTKYF
large	18	TRBV6-2/TRBV6-3	TRBD1	TRBJ1-5	TGTGCCAGCAGTTACTCGTCACTTGACAGGGTGGGCAATCAGCCCCAGCATTTT	CASSYSSLDRVGNQPQHF
many	14	TRBV5-1	-	TRBJ2-1	TGCGCCAGCAGCTTATTAGCGGAGTACAATGAGCAGTTCTTC	CASSLLAEYNEQFF
-	12	TRBV12-3/TRBV12-4	-	TRBJ2-7	TGTGCCAGCAGTTTAACGTCCTACGAGCAGTACTTC	CASSLTSYEQYF
few	14	TRBV2	-	TRBJ2-1	TGTGCCAGCAATGGGGGACCCTCGTACAATGAGCAGTTCTTC	CASNGGPSYNEQFF
few	15	TRBV7-2	TRBD1	TRBJ2-1	TGTGCCAGCACCTATCTGACAGGGTTGGTCAATGAGCAGTTCTTC	CASTYLTGLVNEQFF
medium-sized	12	TRBV2	-	TRBJ2-7	TGTGCCAGCAGGTCGGACAGCTACGAGCAGTACTTC	CASRSDSYEQYF